A selection of T cell receptor beta chains follows, all from one sample in a study of a mutant IDH1 vaccine in newly diagnosed glioma. For these TCRs, the target antigens are not known. Profiled with immunoSEQ multiplex PCR; TCRdb holds only in-frame clones, not every one. The sample contains around 23,000 clones, about 77% of which appear only once. Sequenced material: PBMCs, taken from a glioma patient whose treatment included an IDH1 peptide vaccine. Receptors were obtained from a man aged 40-55 years with glioma. Both conserved end residues are part of each CDR3. Each record gives: clone size, CDR3 length, D gene, V gene, J gene, CDR3 protein, CDR3 DNA. D genes are given only for firm matches. Size is stated for part of the rows, as once, few or many counts, or as a class when the clone is expanded.

clone size: -; CDR3 length: 15; D gene: TRBD2; V gene: TRBV19; J gene: TRBJ2-1; CDR3 protein: CASSILAGGSGEQFF; CDR3 DNA: TGTGCCAGTAGTATTCTGGCGGGAGGGTCGGGCGAGCAGTTCTTC
clone size: -; CDR3 length: 14; D gene: TRBD1; V gene: TRBV6-4; J gene: TRBJ1-1; CDR3 protein: CASSDTDRGTEAFF; CDR3 DNA: TGTGCCAGCAGTGACACCGACAGGGGCACTGAAGCTTTCTTT
clone size: -; CDR3 length: 19; D gene: TRBD1; V gene: TRBV5-4; J gene: TRBJ1-5; CDR3 protein: CASSPRTGVNVGSNQPQHF; CDR3 DNA: TGTGCCAGCAGCCCGAGGACAGGGGTAAATGTGGGGAGCAATCAGCCCCAGCATTTT
clone size: -; CDR3 length: 17; D gene: TRBD2; V gene: TRBV4-2; J gene: TRBJ2-3; CDR3 protein: CASSQTFGGESTDTQYF; CDR3 DNA: TGTGCCAGCAGCCAGACCTTCGGGGGGGAGAGCACAGATACGCAGTATTTT
clone size: once; CDR3 length: 18; D gene: TRBD1; V gene: TRBV14; J gene: TRBJ1-5; CDR3 protein: CASSQGVRDRGRGQPQHF; CDR3 DNA: TGTGCCAGCAGCCAAGGGGTTCGGGACAGGGGGCGCGGACAGCCCCAGCATTTT
clone size: -; CDR3 length: 18; D gene: -; V gene: TRBV5-6; J gene: TRBJ1-5; CDR3 protein: CASSLDFSGATSNQPQHF; CDR3 DNA: TGTGCCAGCAGCTTGGATTTTTCGGGAGCGACGAGCAATCAGCCCCAGCATTTT
clone size: -; CDR3 length: 14; D gene: -; V gene: TRBV5-1; J gene: TRBJ2-7; CDR3 protein: CASSLEAESYEQYF; CDR3 DNA: TGCGCCAGCAGCTTGGAAGCGGAATCCTACGAGCAGTACTTC
clone size: -; CDR3 length: 16; D gene: -; V gene: TRBV5-1; J gene: TRBJ2-1; CDR3 protein: CASRLAAGSSYNEQFF; CDR3 DNA: TGCGCCAGCAGACTGGCGGCGGGTTCCTCCTACAATGAGCAGTTCTTC
clone size: -; CDR3 length: 14; D gene: -; V gene: TRBV18; J gene: TRBJ1-2; CDR3 protein: CASSPDRGSYGYTF; CDR3 DNA: TGTGCCAGCTCACCAGACCGGGGGTCCTATGGCTACACCTTC
clone size: -; CDR3 length: 14; D gene: -; V gene: TRBV11-3; J gene: TRBJ2-3; CDR3 protein: CASSLVSGADTQYF; CDR3 DNA: TGTGCCAGCAGCCTAGTTTCCGGGGCAGATACGCAGTATTTT
clone size: -; CDR3 length: 16; D gene: -; V gene: TRBV15; J gene: TRBJ1-5; CDR3 protein: CATSRETTGAFQPQHF; CDR3 DNA: TGTGCCACCAGCAGAGAAACGACGGGGGCGTTTCAGCCCCAGCATTTT
clone size: -; CDR3 length: 14; D gene: -; V gene: TRBV29-1; J gene: TRBJ2-2; CDR3 protein: CSVGGAHLSGELFF; CDR3 DNA: TGCAGCGTTGGGGGGGCGCATCTCTCCGGGGAGCTGTTTTTT
clone size: -; CDR3 length: 15; D gene: TRBD2; V gene: TRBV6-4; J gene: TRBJ2-1; CDR3 protein: CASSDVLAGSNEQFF; CDR3 DNA: TGTGCCAGCAGTGACGTACTAGCGGGTAGCAATGAGCAGTTCTTC
clone size: -; CDR3 length: 15; D gene: TRBD1; V gene: TRBV19; J gene: TRBJ1-2; CDR3 protein: CASSIRGTANYGYTF; CDR3 DNA: TGTGCCAGTAGTATACGGGGGACAGCTAACTATGGCTACACCTTC
clone size: -; CDR3 length: 17; D gene: -; V gene: TRBV5-4; J gene: TRBJ2-1; CDR3 protein: CASSYRGGEVSYNEQFF; CDR3 DNA: TGTGCCAGCAGCTATCGCGGCGGAGAAGTCTCCTACAATGAGCAGTTCTTC
clone size: -; CDR3 length: 15; D gene: -; V gene: TRBV5-6; J gene: TRBJ1-5; CDR3 protein: CASSLGPDSNQPQHF; CDR3 DNA: TGTGCCAGCAGCTTGGGACCAGATAGCAATCAGCCCCAGCATTTT
clone size: -; CDR3 length: 15; D gene: -; V gene: TRBV19; J gene: TRBJ1-2; CDR3 protein: CASSTQGLGTVGYTF; CDR3 DNA: TGTGCCAGTAGTACCCAGGGGTTAGGAACGGTCGGCTACACCTTC
clone size: -; CDR3 length: 13; D gene: -; V gene: TRBV5-4; J gene: TRBJ1-2; CDR3 protein: CASSYVQGYGYTF; CDR3 DNA: TGTGCCAGCAGCTACGTACAGGGTTATGGCTACACCTTC
clone size: -; CDR3 length: 16; D gene: TRBD1; V gene: TRBV28; J gene: TRBJ2-3; CDR3 protein: CASTPTTGAVRDTQYF; CDR3 DNA: TGTGCCAGCACCCCAACCACAGGGGCGGTCCGAGATACGCAGTATTTT
clone size: once; CDR3 length: 15; D gene: -; V gene: TRBV5-1; J gene: TRBJ1-6; CDR3 protein: CASSLVVREASPLHF; CDR3 DNA: TGCGCCAGCAGCTTGGTGGTCAGGGAAGCTTCACCCCTCCACTTT
clone size: -; CDR3 length: 14; D gene: -; V gene: TRBV7-9; J gene: TRBJ1-2; CDR3 protein: CASSLGGRMNGYTF; CDR3 DNA: TGTGCCAGCAGCTTAGGGGGGAGAATGAATGGCTACACCTTC
clone size: -; CDR3 length: 16; D gene: TRBD2; V gene: TRBV15; J gene: TRBJ2-5; CDR3 protein: CATSRLTSGSQETQYF; CDR3 DNA: TGTGCCACCAGCAGGCTGACTAGCGGGTCTCAAGAGACCCAGTACTTC
clone size: -; CDR3 length: 15; D gene: -; V gene: TRBV7-2; J gene: TRBJ2-2; CDR3 protein: CASSSVGTSTGELFF; CDR3 DNA: TGTGCCAGCAGCAGCGTGGGGACTTCCACCGGGGAGCTGTTTTTT
clone size: -; CDR3 length: 14; D gene: -; V gene: TRBV19; J gene: TRBJ2-1; CDR3 protein: CASSMQGRSNEQFF; CDR3 DNA: TGTGCCAGTAGTATGCAGGGGAGGAGTAATGAGCAGTTCTTC
clone size: -; CDR3 length: 17; D gene: TRBD2; V gene: TRBV5-1; J gene: TRBJ2-6; CDR3 protein: CASSLEPGGPGANVLTF; CDR3 DNA: TGCGCCAGCAGCTTGGAGCCGGGGGGACCTGGGGCCAACGTCCTGACTTTC
clone size: -; CDR3 length: 15; D gene: -; V gene: TRBV15; J gene: TRBJ1-2; CDR3 protein: CATSRALSTVYGYTF; CDR3 DNA: TGTGCCACCAGCAGAGCTCTATCGACAGTTTATGGCTACACCTTC
clone size: -; CDR3 length: 14; D gene: -; V gene: TRBV11-2; J gene: TRBJ2-5; CDR3 protein: CASRSSVEAGTQYF; CDR3 DNA: TGTGCCAGCAGATCGTCGGTGGAGGCCGGGACCCAGTACTTC
clone size: -; CDR3 length: 16; D gene: -; V gene: TRBV11-3; J gene: TRBJ2-1; CDR3 protein: CASSLDVGSLFNEQFF; CDR3 DNA: TGTGCCAGCAGCTTAGATGTGGGGTCCCTATTCAATGAGCAGTTCTTC
clone size: -; CDR3 length: 13; D gene: -; V gene: TRBV9; J gene: TRBJ2-5; CDR3 protein: CASSRTDRETQYF; CDR3 DNA: TGTGCCAGCAGCCGGACAGATCGAGAGACCCAGTACTTC
clone size: few; CDR3 length: 13; D gene: -; V gene: TRBV10-1; J gene: TRBJ1-5; CDR3 protein: CASSANSNQPQHF; CDR3 DNA: TGCGCCAGCAGTGCCAATAGCAATCAGCCCCAGCATTTT
clone size: -; CDR3 length: 15; D gene: TRBD2; V gene: TRBV2; J gene: TRBJ2-1; CDR3 protein: CASRGLSGRGDEQFF; CDR3 DNA: TGTGCCAGCAGAGGGCTTAGCGGCCGGGGGGATGAGCAGTTCTTC
clone size: few; CDR3 length: 12; D gene: -; V gene: TRBV29-1; J gene: TRBJ1-2; CDR3 protein: CSGLQGDYGYTF; CDR3 DNA: TGCAGCGGATTACAGGGCGACTATGGCTACACCTTC
clone size: medium-sized; CDR3 length: 15; D gene: -; V gene: TRBV6-5; J gene: TRBJ1-6; CDR3 protein: CASSYGGALNSPLHF; CDR3 DNA: TGTGCCAGCAGTTACGGGGGGGCTCTCAATTCACCCCTCCACTTT
clone size: -; CDR3 length: 15; D gene: -; V gene: TRBV7-2; J gene: TRBJ1-2; CDR3 protein: CASSQGRYINYGYTF; CDR3 DNA: TGTGCCAGCAGCCAAGGTCGCTACATCAACTATGGCTACACCTTC
clone size: -; CDR3 length: 13; D gene: -; V gene: TRBV6-6; J gene: TRBJ2-7; CDR3 protein: CASKGSGSYEQYF; CDR3 DNA: TGTGCCAGCAAGGGTAGCGGCAGCTACGAGCAGTACTTC
clone size: -; CDR3 length: 14; D gene: TRBD1; V gene: TRBV7-2; J gene: TRBJ2-1; CDR3 protein: CASSPGQGHNEQFF; CDR3 DNA: TGTGCCAGCTCCCCGGGACAGGGCCATAATGAGCAGTTCTTC
clone size: -; CDR3 length: 15; D gene: -; V gene: TRBV6-1; J gene: TRBJ2-3; CDR3 protein: CASSDQQGFFDTQYF; CDR3 DNA: TGTGCCAGCAGTGACCAACAGGGTTTCTTCGATACGCAGTATTTT
clone size: few; CDR3 length: 16; D gene: TRBD2; V gene: TRBV27; J gene: TRBJ2-1; CDR3 protein: CASGPISSGTGSEQFF; CDR3 DNA: TGTGCCAGCGGCCCCATTTCAAGCGGGACCGGTAGTGAGCAGTTCTTC
clone size: once; CDR3 length: 14; D gene: TRBD2; V gene: TRBV5-1; J gene: TRBJ2-5; CDR3 protein: CASSLTSGSETQYF; CDR3 DNA: TGCGCCAGCAGCCTGACTAGCGGGTCAGAGACCCAGTACTTC
clone size: few; CDR3 length: 13; D gene: -; V gene: TRBV28; J gene: TRBJ1-1; CDR3 protein: CASSLLGRMEAFF; CDR3 DNA: TGTGCCAGCAGTTTATTAGGGAGGATGGAAGCTTTCTTT
clone size: -; CDR3 length: 15; D gene: -; V gene: TRBV7-6; J gene: TRBJ1-1; CDR3 protein: CASSKRRDSNTEAFF; CDR3 DNA: TGTGCCAGCAGCAAGAGGAGGGATTCGAACACTGAAGCTTTCTTT
clone size: -; CDR3 length: 13; D gene: -; V gene: TRBV19; J gene: TRBJ2-7; CDR3 protein: CASSPLGTYEQYF; CDR3 DNA: TGTGCCAGTAGTCCCCTCGGAACCTACGAGCAGTACTTC
clone size: once; CDR3 length: 15; D gene: -; V gene: TRBV29-1; J gene: TRBJ1-1; CDR3 protein: CSVEEFVTGNTEAFF; CDR3 DNA: TGCAGCGTTGAAGAATTCGTGACAGGGAACACTGAAGCTTTCTTT
clone size: few; CDR3 length: 14; D gene: TRBD1; V gene: TRBV19; J gene: TRBJ1-4; CDR3 protein: CASSPDRVGEKLFF; CDR3 DNA: TGTGCCAGTTCCCCGGACAGGGTGGGGGAAAAACTGTTTTTT
clone size: -; CDR3 length: 13; D gene: -; V gene: TRBV11-2; J gene: TRBJ1-2; CDR3 protein: CASSLDRKGGYTF; CDR3 DNA: TGTGCCAGCAGCTTAGACAGAAAGGGAGGCTACACCTTC
clone size: -; CDR3 length: 16; D gene: -; V gene: TRBV5-6; J gene: TRBJ2-1; CDR3 protein: CASSSYRVAAYNEQFF; CDR3 DNA: TGTGCCAGCAGCTCATACAGGGTTGCGGCTTACAATGAGCAGTTCTTC